The sequence of this T cell receptor beta chain was determined in a study of blood T cell repertoires in COVID-19. The overall study: Italy, Spain and the United States were the sources of the convalescent and acute COVID-19 samples. Sources were T cells, B-cell-depleted T cells, or PBMCs; the material itself was cDNA or gDNA.

Sequencing was performed with immunoSEQ multiplex PCR; in TCRdb, only in-frame clones are kept and a portion is missing. The sample has approximately 85,000 clones; 86% are singletons. The V and J ends lost 3 bases and 12 bases, in that order; junction bases with no gene match: 9. Germline V CDR1 and CDR2: ENHRY, SYGVKD. This CDR3 is built from 14 residues. The gene calls are TRBV10-3 and TRBJ2-1; 9 nucleotides line up with TRBD2. Specimen: peripheral blood. The sequence came from a middle-aged man with active or convalescent COVID-19. In DNA form, the CDR3 reads TGTGCCATCAGTGAAGGCCTAGCGGGGCCATTGCAGTTCTTC. Translating gives CAISEGLAGPLQFF.